This section outlines one TCR beta chain sequence together with its context. This clonotype was seen more than once but under ten times. Its binding antigen is unknown. No base qualities exist here, and no much larger clone lies one base off it. The library was built by means of emulsion pairing. Unpaired genes were suppressed in a second nested PCR with blocking oligos, after which Illumina adaptors and barcodes were added in a third nested PCR. Each emulsion RT-PCR master mix contained roughly 5,000-260,000 T cells, with C-region, Stepout and V-region primers. Emulsions were generated with the Micellula Emulsion and Purification Kit, and RT-PCR used Qiagen OneStep RT-PCR reagents. Pooled libraries were sequenced with paired-end 2 x 250 reads on an Illumina MiSeq. Processing in the source paper ran as follows. Read pairs were joined in Galaxy and clipped at the engineered overlap into separate alpha and beta files; unclipped reads were discarded. Alpha-beta pairs were assigned using CompleteTCR, a MiTCR-based pipeline in which chains sharing read cluster identifiers are linked by an R script. TCR sequences that were observed only once, representing about 1-3.3%, were removed as potential sequencing errors. TCRdb applied fastp at Q25 and MiXCR to the public reads, then kept only in-frame beta chains. Each entry merges the rows of one CDR3 protein and shows their most common DNA and genes. What appears here as the V and J calls and clone size reflects TCRdb's work, not the paper's. This sample comprises about 40,000 distinct CDR3 sequences, roughly 44% of them detected only once. The ten largest account for around 59% of the sample.

This entry is derived from a study of T cell repertoires in breast cancer listed by TCRdb under 2016. Background for the entire study: The study profiled tumors, lymph nodes and peripheral blood lymphocytes from breast cancer patients, plus peripheral blood from healthy control donors. Because breast cancer has a low mutational burden and rarely has common mutations, the study reasoned that TCRs shared between breast cancer patients would target shared antigens. Tumors and tumor-involved lymph nodes were minced, digested with Liberase and DNase, and then passed through 70-um and 40-um filters. Tumor-free lymph nodes were processed without enzymatic digestion, and blood samples were separated by Ficoll. Most of the approximately 19 patient tumors analyzed for shared TCRs were ER+/PR+. Nine healthy donors, of an age range similar to that of the patients, were included as controls. On average, sequencing produced about 550,000 sequences per sample, which came to approximately 10 reads per input cell.

What the authors observed across the whole study: Emulsion RT-PCR was regarded as qualitative rather than quantitative, because clone recovery was skewed by transcript abundance and primer differences. Around 20 TCR pairs were shared across seven or more patient tumors and were rarely found in control blood, which suggests possible tumor specificity. Discarding singleton TCRs and sampling only part of each tumor may have missed genuine antitumor clones. About fourfold more TCRs were shared with matched tumor repertoires by tumor-involved sentinel lymph nodes than by tumor-free nodes (approximately 8% versus 2%). Shared TCRs were encoded by various nucleotide sequences, which suggests selection and expansion based on antigen.

To analyze paired alpha-beta TCRs of CD8+ T cells, the study used an expanded emulsion RT-PCR method with primers covering all TCR V genes. Before emulsion RT-PCR, CD8+ T cells were isolated using a CD8 positive selection kit and then incubated overnight in 8 to 10 IU/mL IL-2. Sequencing used CD8+ T cells. The origin of this receptor is a pool of human donors with breast cancer or a healthy control (not recorded which).

The CDR3 reads as follows: CSASNRDRGVYGYTF. The sequence in DNA is TGCAGTGCTTCCAACCGGGACAGGGGTGTCTATGGCTACACCTTC. The chain was built from TRBV20-1 and TRBJ1-2, and 10 junction bases match TRBD1. The CDR3, cysteine through phenylalanine, is 15 amino acids long. The only DNA kept is the CDR3, 45 bases in frame from the first base. Here V drops 5 bases and J drops 4 bases, and the junction holds 10 bases not matched to any gene. Reading the germline V gene (reference sequence) gives CDR1 DFQATT and CDR2 SNEGSKA.